This is a list of T cell receptor beta chains from one sample in a study of T cell changes during pregnancy in multiple sclerosis. Only in-frame clones appear in the TCRdb table, and some are missing; sequencing was by immunoSEQ multiplex PCR. The sample contains tens of thousands of clones, approximately 86% of which appear only once. Material: peripheral blood, obtained in the first trimester of pregnancy. These receptors were taken from a female donor with multiple sclerosis, enrolled in a pregnancy study. CDR3s include the opening cysteine and the closing phenylalanine or tryptophan. Fields, in order: D gene, clone size, J gene, V gene, CDR3 protein, CDR3 DNA. D genes are given only for firm matches. Some rows have no size entry. The others give once, few or many, or a class for an expanded clone.

NA NA TRBJ2-3 TRBV28 CASSLLARDTQYF TGTGCCAGCAGTTTACTAGCGAGAGATACGCAGTATTTT
TRBD1 NA TRBJ2-4 TRBV19 CASSNLGQQKNIQYF TGTGCCAGTAGCAATTTGGGACAGCAAAAAAACATTCAGTACTTC
TRBD1 NA TRBJ2-7 TRBV6-1 CASSATGNPYEQYF TGTGCCAGCAGCGCGACAGGGAACCCCTACGAGCAGTACTTC
TRBD1 once TRBJ1-5 TRBV7-9 CASSFGTGNSNQPQHF TGTGCCAGCAGCTTCGGGACAGGGAATAGCAATCAGCCCCAGCATTTT
NA NA TRBJ1-2 TRBV13 CASSLSGVDGYTF TGTGCCAGCAGCTTATCGGGAGTTGATGGCTACACCTTC
TRBD2 NA TRBJ2-7 TRBV19 CASSMSLAGVEQYF TGTGCCAGTAGTATGAGCCTAGCGGGAGTCGAGCAGTACTTC
NA NA TRBJ2-5 TRBV6-6 CASSYYGSDSQETQYF TGTGCCAGCAGTTATTACGGGAGTGACTCCCAAGAGACCCAGTACTTC
TRBD2 NA TRBJ2-2 TRBV28 CASSLAGGHTGELFF TGTGCCAGCAGCTTAGCGGGAGGCCACACCGGGGAGCTGTTTTTT
NA NA TRBJ2-5 TRBV7-7 CASSLSTRDETQYF TGTGCTAGCAGCTTGTCTACGCGGGACGAGACCCAGTACTTC
TRBD1 NA TRBJ1-5 TRBV4-1 CASSQDPGTGSNQPQHF TGCGCCAGCAGCCAAGATCCCGGGACAGGGAGCAATCAGCCCCAGCATTTT
TRBD1 NA TRBJ1-4 TRBV7-9 CASSPGTGNEKLFF TGTGCCAGCAGTCCCGGGACAGGGAATGAAAAACTGTTTTTT
TRBD1 NA TRBJ1-1 TRBV6-1 CASSTTGTGVSEAFF TGTGCCAGCAGTACAACCGGGACAGGGGTGTCTGAAGCTTTCTTT
TRBD2 NA TRBJ2-3 TRBV28 CASSSPSGRGTDTQYF TGTGCCAGCAGTTCCCCTAGCGGGAGGGGCACAGATACGCAGTATTTT
TRBD1 NA TRBJ2-7 TRBV5-1 CASSPGQGVDEQYF TGCGCCAGCAGCCCGGGACAGGGTGTCGACGAGCAGTACTTC
TRBD2 NA TRBJ2-7 TRBV4-1 CASSQAVLAGISYEQYF TGCGCCAGCAGCCAAGCGGTACTAGCGGGCATCTCCTACGAGCAGTACTTC